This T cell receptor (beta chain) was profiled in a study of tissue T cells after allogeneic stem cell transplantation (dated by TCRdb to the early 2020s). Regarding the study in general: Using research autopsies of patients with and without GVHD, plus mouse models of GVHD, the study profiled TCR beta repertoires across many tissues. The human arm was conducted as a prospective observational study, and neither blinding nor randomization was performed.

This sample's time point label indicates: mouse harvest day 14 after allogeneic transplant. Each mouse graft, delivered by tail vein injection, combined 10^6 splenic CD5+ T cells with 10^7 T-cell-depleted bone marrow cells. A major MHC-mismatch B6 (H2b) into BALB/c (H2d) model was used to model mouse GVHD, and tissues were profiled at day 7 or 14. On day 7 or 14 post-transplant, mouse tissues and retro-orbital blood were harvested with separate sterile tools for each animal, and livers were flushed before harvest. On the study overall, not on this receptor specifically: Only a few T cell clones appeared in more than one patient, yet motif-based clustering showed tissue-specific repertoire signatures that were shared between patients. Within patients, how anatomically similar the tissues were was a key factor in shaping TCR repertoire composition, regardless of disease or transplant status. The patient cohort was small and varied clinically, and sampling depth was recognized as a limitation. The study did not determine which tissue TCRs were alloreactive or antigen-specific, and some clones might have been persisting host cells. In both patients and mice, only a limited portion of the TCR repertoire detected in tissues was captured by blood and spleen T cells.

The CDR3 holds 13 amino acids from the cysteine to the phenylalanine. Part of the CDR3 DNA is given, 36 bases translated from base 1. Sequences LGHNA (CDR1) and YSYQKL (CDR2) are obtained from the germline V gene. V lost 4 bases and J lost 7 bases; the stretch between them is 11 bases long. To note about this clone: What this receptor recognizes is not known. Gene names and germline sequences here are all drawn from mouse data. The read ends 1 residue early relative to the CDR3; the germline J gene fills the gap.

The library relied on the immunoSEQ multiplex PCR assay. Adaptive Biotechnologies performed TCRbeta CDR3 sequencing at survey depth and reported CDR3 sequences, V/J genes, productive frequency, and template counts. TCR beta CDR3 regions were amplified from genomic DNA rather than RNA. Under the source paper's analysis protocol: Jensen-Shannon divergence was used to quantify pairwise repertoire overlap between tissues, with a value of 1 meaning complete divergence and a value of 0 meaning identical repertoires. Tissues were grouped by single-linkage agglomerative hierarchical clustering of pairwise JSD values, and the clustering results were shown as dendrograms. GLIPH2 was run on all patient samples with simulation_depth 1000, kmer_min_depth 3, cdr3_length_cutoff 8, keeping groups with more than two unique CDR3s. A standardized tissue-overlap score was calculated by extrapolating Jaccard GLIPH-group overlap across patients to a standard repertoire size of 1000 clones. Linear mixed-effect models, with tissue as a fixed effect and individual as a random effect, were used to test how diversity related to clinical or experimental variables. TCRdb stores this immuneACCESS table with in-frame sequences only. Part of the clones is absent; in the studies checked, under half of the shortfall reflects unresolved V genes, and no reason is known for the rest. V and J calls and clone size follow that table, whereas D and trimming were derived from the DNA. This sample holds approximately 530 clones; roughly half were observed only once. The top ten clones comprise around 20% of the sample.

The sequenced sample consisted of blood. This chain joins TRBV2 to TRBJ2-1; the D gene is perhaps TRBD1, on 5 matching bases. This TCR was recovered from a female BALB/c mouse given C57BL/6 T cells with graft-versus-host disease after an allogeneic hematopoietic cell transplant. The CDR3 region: CASSPQGGAEQFF. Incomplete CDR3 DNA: TGTGCCAGCAGCCCCCAGGGAGGGGCTGAGCAGTTC.